This T cell receptor beta chain was profiled in a study of blood T cells in healthy people across ages. Study-wide results and caveats: Leaving the PBMCs unsorted stopped any conclusive comparison of naive versus antigen-experienced cells.

Primed by a sample-barcoded 5' primer and a J-beta primer mix, a second PCR proceeded for about 7 to 12 cycles. TCRdb re-called the 5' RACE reads with MiXCR, one entry per CDR3 protein. This table has 630,000 or so distinct CDR3 sequences, roughly 30% appearing once. Germline values: CDR1 LNHNV, CDR2 YYDKDF (reference sequence). After removal of 5 bases from V and 5 bases from J, the junction contained 12 bases not matched to a gene. CDR3 length equals 16 residues. Concerning this clonotype itself: Its antigen is as yet unknown.

This sequence was found in a woman older than 75 in good health. This chain uses TRBV15 with TRBJ2-1, with 7 bases matching TRBD1. The sample consisted of blood. CDR3 sequence reads: CATSGTTGTVDNEQFF. CDR3 bases: TGTGCCACCAGCGGCACCACAGGGACAGTTGACAATGAGCAGTTCTTC.